These 14 T cell receptor beta chains originate from one sample sequenced in a study of T cells after posttransplantation cyclophosphamide. Some clones are missing from TCRdb's copy, which holds only in-frame ones; the method was immunoSEQ multiplex PCR. The sample was found to contain fewer than 40,000 clones, and every one recurs. Sequencing used PBMCs. Receptor source: a woman in her forties or fifties in good health and a related stem cell transplant donor.

This clone was recorded at least ten times. The V gene is TRBV6-4, the J gene TRBJ2-1; D might be TRBD2 (5 bases). The CDR3 is made up of 13 amino acids. V lost 3 bases and J lost 9, with 12 bases in between. CDR1 MRHNA and CDR2 SNTAGT come from the germline V gene. The CDR3 DNA is TGTGCCAGCAGTGAGGTCAGACTATCTGAGCAGTTCTTC. Its protein product is CASSEVRLSEQFF.

V gene TRBV19 combines with J gene TRBJ2-5; weak D call: TRBD2 (6 bases). The germline V gene encodes CDR1 LNHDA and CDR2 SQIVND (reference sequence). V lost 3 bases and J 5 bases, leaving 10 bases between the germline ends. The CDR3 covers 13 residues. CDR3 DNA: TGTGCCAGTAGTATGTGGGCGGGGGAGACCCAGTACTTC. It yields the protein CASSMWAGETQYF.

This clone was seen repeatedly, ten times or more. This chain connects TRBV5-6 to TRBJ2-7; possible D gene TRBD2, 6 bases. The CDR3 length is 14 residues. Germline V gene sequence: CDR1 SGHDT, CDR2 YYEEEE. V was shortened by 4 bases and J by 2 bases, with 13 bases between the two germline ends. CDR3: CASSPGLTTYEQYF. CDR3 nucleotides: TGTGCCAGCAGCCCGGGACTGACTACCTACGAGCAGTACTTC. Supplemented by reference TRBV5-6 and TRBJ2-7, the full variable domain reads DAGVTQSPTHLIKTRGQQVTLRCSPKSGHDTVSWYQQALGQGPQFIFQYYEEEERQRGNFPDRFSGHQFPNYSSELNVNALLLGDSALYLCASSPGLTTYEQYFGPGTRLTVT.

This clone has a count of ten or more. The rearrangement joins TRBV10-1 to TRBJ1-3, with no clear D. Germline V gene sequence: CDR1 WNHNN, CDR2 SYGVQD (reference sequence). The CDR3 runs 13 residues. V shed 10 bases and J shed 4 bases, with 14 bases lying between them. The CDR3, as DNA: TGCGCCACCCAACAATCGAGGGGAAACACCATATATTTT. Its translation: CATQQSRGNTIYF.

This clone was counted at least ten times. The chain joins TRBV6-2 or TRBV6-3 to TRBJ1-2; possibly TRBD1 for D (5 bases). V was clipped by 2 bases and J by 11 bases, with 21 bases between them. CDR1 is MNHEY, CDR2 SVGEGT, per germline. This CDR3 comprises 15 residues. The CDR3 region has the DNA TGTGCCAGCAGTTACCAGGGTGTCCTGGGTGCTGGTTACACCTTC. As protein: CASSYQGVLGAGYTF.

At least ten counts were recorded for this clone. The gene calls are TRBV2 and TRBJ2-1; D might be TRBD2 (6 bases). Per germline, CDR1 SNHLY and CDR2 FYNNEI. The CDR3 consists of 13 residues. V lost 8 bases to trimming and J lost 8 bases, with 16 bases between them. The CDR3 sequence: CASGRAWGDEQFF. The CDR3 DNA follows: TGTGCCAGCGGCCGGGCCTGGGGGGATGAGCAGTTCTTC.

Many counts were recorded for this clone. The chain uses TRBV7-2 and TRBJ2-1; D might be TRBD1 (6 bases). Between the trimmed V and J ends, which lost 0 bases and 1 base, there was a span of 10 bases. The CDR3 is 16 amino acids. CDR1 and CDR2 from the germline V gene are SGHTA and FQGNSA. CDR3 sequence (DNA): TGTGCCAGCAGCTTAGCGGGGGCAGTTTCCTACAATGAGCAGTTCTTC. Residues: CASSLAGAVSYNEQFF.

This clone was seen only a few times. The rearrangement links TRBV6-2 or TRBV6-3 to TRBJ2-5; a weak D match, TRBD2 (5 bases). Germline V gene lookup returns CDR1 MNHEY and CDR2 SVGEGT. The V end was cut by 0 bases, the J end by 0 bases, with 11 bases between. CDR3 size: 16 residues. The CDR3 coding sequence is TGTGCCAGCAGTTACTCGGAGCGGATGTACCAAGAGACCCAGTACTTC. It is translated as CASSYSERMYQETQYF.

This clone was seen repeatedly, ten times or more. V usage is TRBV27 and J usage is TRBJ1-5; D might be TRBD1 (5 bases). This CDR3 region has 15 residues. CDR1 and CDR2 (germline): MNHEY, SMNVEV (reference sequence). The germline V and J ends were trimmed by 5 bases and 6 bases, with 17 bases remaining between them. CDR3 loop: CASSRGGVLGQPQHF. The CDR3 nucleotides read TGTGCCAGCAGTCGCGGGGGGGTCCTGGGTCAGCCCCAGCATTTT.

This clone was seen ten or more times. The chain is built from TRBV11-1 and TRBJ2-7; D gene uncertain. Trimming removed 5 bases at V and 3 bases at J, with 11 bases between. Germline values: CDR1 SGHAT, CDR2 FQDESV (reference sequence). This CDR3 comprises 13 residues. The CDR3 DNA follows: TGTGCCAGCAGCCCCCGGGTCCTCTACGAGCAGTACTTC. It translates to CASSPRVLYEQYF.

This clone was seen repeatedly, ten times or more. The rearrangement links TRBV7-9 to TRBJ2-7; D unclear. This CDR3 contains 13 residues. The V gene's germline CDR1 is SEHNR and CDR2 FQNEAQ (reference sequence). V was trimmed by 0 bases and J by 6 bases, leaving 9 bases between them. CDR3 coding DNA: TGTGCCAGCAGCTTAGCGGCGGCGCCCGAGCAGTACTTC. This gives the protein CASSLAAAPEQYF.

This clone appeared many times. The V call is TRBV27, the J call TRBJ1-1; no clear D gene. CDR1 is MNHEY and CDR2 is SMNVEV in the germline V gene (reference sequence). Trimming cost V 6 bases and J 0 bases, with 11 bases left between them. The CDR3 sequence is 14 residues long. The CDR3 sequence is CASRQEPLNTEAFF. CDR3 DNA sequence: TGTGCCAGCAGGCAGGAACCCTTGAACACTGAAGCTTTCTTT.

This clone was observed a few times. V usage is TRBV29-1 and J usage is TRBJ2-5; 7 bases are shared with TRBD2. Germline CDR1 is SQVTM and CDR2 is ANQGSEA. Germline trimming cut 4 bases from V and 4 bases from J; bases unmatched to any gene: 9. The CDR3 sequence is 14 residues long. CDR3 nucleotide sequence: TGCAGCGTTGTTGCGAGCGGGAAGGGAGAGACCCAGTACTTC. Protein: CSVVASGKGETQYF. The whole variable domain, remainder taken from reference TRBV29-1 and TRBJ2-5, is SAVISQKPSRDICQRGTSLTIQCQVDSQVTMMFWYRQQPGQSLTLIATANQGSEATYESGFVIDKFPISRPNLTFSTLTVSNMSPEDSSIYLCSVVASGKGETQYFGPGTRLLVL.

Many counts were recorded for this clone. J is TRBJ1-1 and V is TRBV28; TRBD1 might be the D (6 bases). This CDR3 comprises 14 residues. The V gene lost 5 bases and the J gene lost 4 bases, with 14 bases spanning the gap. Germline lookup yields CDR1 MDHEN and CDR2 SYDVKM. CDR3 coding DNA: TGTGCCAGCAGTATCCCGGGGGGCCCCACTGAAGCTTTCTTT. Translated: CASSIPGGPTEAFF.